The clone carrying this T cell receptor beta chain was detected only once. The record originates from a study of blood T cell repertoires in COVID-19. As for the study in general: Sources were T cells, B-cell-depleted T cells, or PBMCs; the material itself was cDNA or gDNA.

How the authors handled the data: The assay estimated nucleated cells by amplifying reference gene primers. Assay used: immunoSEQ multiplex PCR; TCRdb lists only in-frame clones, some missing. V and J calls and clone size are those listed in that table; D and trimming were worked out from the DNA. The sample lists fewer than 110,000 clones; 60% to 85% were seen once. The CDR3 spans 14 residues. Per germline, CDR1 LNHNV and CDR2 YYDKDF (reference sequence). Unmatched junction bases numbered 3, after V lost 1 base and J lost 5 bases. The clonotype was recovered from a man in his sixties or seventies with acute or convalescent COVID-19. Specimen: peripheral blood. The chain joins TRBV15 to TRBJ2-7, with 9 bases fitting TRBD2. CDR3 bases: TGTGCCACCAGCAGAGTCGCGGGGGGGCACGAGCAGTACTTC. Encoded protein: CATSRVAGGHEQYF.